The clone carrying this TCR beta chain was counted between two and nine times. Its antigen remains unknown. The data were taken from a study of a mutant IDH1 vaccine in newly diagnosed glioma. Study information: The week-35 safety follow-up was V12, and the week-47 study end was V13.

The assay was immunoSEQ multiplex PCR, and TCRdb's table has in-frame clones only and misses some. The table includes over 65,000 clones, around 82% detected once. Time point given: week 35, safety follow-up. What each vaccine dose contained was 300 ug of mutant IDH1 20-mer peptide, accompanied by topical imiquimod. New IDH1-mutant, ATRX-lost WHO grade 3 or 4 astrocytomas occurred in donors. J was trimmed by 7 bases and V by 3 bases; bases with no gene match: 8. CDR1 is SGHDN, CDR2 FVKESK, per germline. The CDR3 is made up of 15 amino acids. The V call is TRBV14, the J call TRBJ2-2, with TRBD1 matching 7 bases. The sample was PBMCs, taken from a glioma patient whose treatment included an IDH1 peptide vaccine. The receptor comes from a man aged 18-30 years with glioma. The CDR3 DNA reads TGTGCCAGCAGCCACCTTACAGGGGAGATCGGGGAGCTGTTTTTT. Translating it yields CASSHLTGEIGELFF. The whole variable domain, remainder taken from reference TRBV14 and TRBJ2-2, is EAGVTQFPSHSVIEKGQTVTLRCDPISGHDNLYWYRRVMGKEIKFLLHFVKESKQDESGMPNNRFLAERTGGTYSTLKVQPAELEDSGVYFCASSHLTGEIGELFFGEGSRLTVL.